Listed below are T cell receptor beta chains from one sample, sequenced in a study of blood T cell repertoires in COVID-19. TCRdb's copy holds only in-frame clones and misses some; the assay was immunoSEQ multiplex PCR. The table includes a few hundred thousand clones, roughly 87% detected once. What was sequenced was peripheral blood. These receptors came from a man aged 18 to 35 with active or convalescent COVID-19. Each CDR3 is given with its conserved first and last residue. A D gene is named only where the DNA matches it firmly. Part of the rows lack a size; the others show once, few, many or a class for expanded clones.

TRBV4-1	.	TRBD2	15	TRBJ2-5	CASSLLAGTQETQYF	TGCGCCAGCAGCCTACTAGCGGGTACTCAAGAGACCCAGTACTTC
TRBV9	.	TRBD1	15	TRBJ1-2	CASSGNRDRGPGYTF	TGTGCCAGCAGCGGAAATCGGGACAGGGGCCCTGGCTACACCTTC
TRBV12-3/TRBV12-4	.	TRBD1	13	TRBJ2-7	CASSFRQGYEQYF	TGTGCCAGCAGTTTTCGACAGGGCTACGAGCAGTACTTC
TRBV11-2	few	TRBD1	16	TRBJ1-6	CASSFRDRVWYSPLHF	TGTGCCAGCAGCTTCCGGGACAGGGTTTGGTATTCACCCCTCCACTTT
TRBV4-1	.	TRBD1	15	TRBJ2-7	CASSPRTGEFYEQYF	TGCGCCAGCAGCCCCCGGACAGGGGAATTCTACGAGCAGTACTTC
TRBV27	few	.	16	TRBJ1-5	CASSSYRVKLHQPQHF	TGTGCCAGCAGTTCCTACAGGGTAAAGCTTCATCAGCCCCAGCATTTT
TRBV19	.	TRBD1	16	TRBJ1-5	CASSDRQGAVDQPQHF	TGTGCCAGTAGTGACCGACAGGGGGCGGTAGATCAGCCCCAGCATTTT
TRBV18	.	TRBD2	15	TRBJ2-1	CASSPLAGGRNEQFF	TGTGCCAGCTCACCACTAGCGGGAGGGAGGAATGAGCAGTTCTTC
TRBV18	.	.	16	TRBJ1-3	CASSPDSHLTGNTIYF	TGTGCCAGCTCACCTGACAGCCACTTAACTGGAAACACCATATATTTT
TRBV19	.	.	15	TRBJ1-6	CASSMGSSGYSPLHF	TGTGCCAGTAGTATGGGATCTTCAGGGTATTCACCCCTCCACTTT
TRBV7-9	.	TRBD1	16	TRBJ1-2	CASSLTQGHPNYGYTF	TGTGCCAGCAGCTTAACACAGGGGCACCCTAACTATGGCTACACCTTC
TRBV24-1	.	.	17	TRBJ1-4	CATSEEDEQGYTEKLFF	TGTGCCACCAGTGAGGAGGATGAACAGGGTTATACTGAAAAACTGTTTTTT
TRBV5-1	.	TRBD1	15	TRBJ1-2	CASRDRVNPNYGYTF	TGCGCCAGTCGGGACAGGGTGAACCCTAACTATGGCTACACCTTC
TRBV19	.	TRBD1	16	TRBJ1-4	CASSPGTGPANEKLFF	TGTGCCAGTAGCCCCGGGACAGGGCCGGCTAATGAAAAACTGTTTTTT
TRBV19	.	TRBD1	14	TRBJ2-1	CASKTWTGANEQFF	TGTGCCAGTAAGACCTGGACAGGGGCCAATGAGCAGTTCTTC
TRBV11-2	.	.	16	TRBJ2-3	CASRPRSGASTDTQYF	TGTGCCAGCAGACCGAGATCAGGGGCCAGCACAGATACGCAGTATTTT
TRBV29-1	.	TRBD1	13	TRBJ1-2	CSVTDRGDYGYTF	TGCAGCGTTACGGACAGGGGTGACTATGGCTACACCTTC